A single count supports the clone carrying this T cell receptor (beta chain). Antigen specificity is unknown. V lost 4 bases and J lost 5; bases outside the gene matches: 10. CDR3 length: 16 residues. The germline CDR1 and CDR2 sequences are SEHNR and FQNEAQ (reference sequence). These data originate in a study of Tregs in tolerant kidney transplant recipients. General observations from the study: The small number of patients limits these findings pending further validation. The most relevant donor-specific Treg TCRbeta repertoire apparently came from expansion with activated donor B cells. Some patients' samples used different primers over time, so nucleotide sequences weren't comparable.

Recipients received nonmyeloablative bone marrow transplants from related graft donors, with transient mixed chimerism. Unstimulated regulatory T cells (CD4+CD25+CD127-), CD4+CD25- non-regulatory cells, CD4 and CD8 cells were FACS-sorted from thawed PBMCs. Measured with immunoSEQ multiplex PCR; TCRdb has only the in-frame clones, and not every one. The sample consists of about 52,000 clones, 91% of them appearing once. The origin of this receptor is a human patient who received a combined kidney and bone marrow transplant. The T cells may come from the graft donor. The sample in question was CD8+ T cells from blood (PBMCs), obtained 24 months after the transplant. The chain carries TRBV7-9 and TRBJ2-2, with 7 bases aligning to TRBD2. CDR3 nucleotide sequence: TGTGCCAGCAGCTCTGGGAGGGGCCTTTGGACCGGGGAGCTGTTTTTT. Translating gives CASSSGRGLWTGELFF.